This passage covers 18 T cell receptor beta chains from one sample sequenced in a study of T cells after yellow fever vaccination. MiXCR was run by TCRdb on the 5' RACE reads, yielding one entry per CDR3 protein. The sample shows 340,000 or so distinct CDR3 sequences, around 12% of them seen only once. This specimen consisted of CD4+ T cells sorted from PBMCs, obtained 15 days after the yellow fever booster vaccination. Receptors originate from a young man who received the YFV17D yellow fever vaccine.

A few counts support this clonotype. The V and J genes are TRBV4-2 and TRBJ2-3, with 7 bases fitting TRBD1. V lost 0 bases to trimming and J lost 5 bases; unmatched junction nucleotides: 14. This CDR3 comprises 18 residues. The germline CDR1 and CDR2 sequences are LGHNA and YNFKEQ. CDR3 sequence reads: CASSQDETGPTWGDTQYF. The DNA for the CDR3 is TGTGCCAGCAGCCAAGATGAGACAGGGCCTACCTGGGGAGATACGCAGTATTTT.

The chain combines TRBV28 with TRBJ2-7, with D possibly TRBD2 on 5 matching bases. The CDR3 totals 14 residues. Germline CDR1 is MDHEN and CDR2 is SYDVKM. V gave up 6 bases and J gave up 1 base, with 13 bases separating them. CDR3 sequence reads: CASRFSGNSYEQYV. The CDR3 DNA follows: TGTGCCAGCAGATTTTCGGGGAATTCCTACGAGCAGTACGTC.

The chain joins TRBV6-6 to TRBJ2-5; perhaps TRBD2 as D (7 bases). Germline lookup yields CDR1 MNHNY and CDR2 SVGAGI (reference sequence). The ends were cut back, 5 bases at V and 5 bases at J, with 18 bases in the middle. This CDR3 region has 15 residues. This CDR3 is CASSRAGATGETQYF. The CDR3 nucleotides are TGTGCCAGCAGTCGTGCGGGGGCTACCGGGGAGACCCAGTACTTC.

The rearrangement uses TRBV3-1 and TRBJ2-1; TRBD2 agrees at 7 bases. With V trimmed by 4 bases and J by 9 bases, 6 bases remained unmatched. The CDR3 sequence is 13 residues long. Looked up from germline, CDR1 is LGHDT and CDR2 is YNNKEL (reference sequence). The CDR3 sequence: CASSRGEGSEQFF. The CDR3, as DNA: TGTGCCAGCAGCCGGGGGGAGGGGAGTGAGCAGTTCTTC.

This clonotype was counted at least ten times. The chain recombines TRBV7-2 with TRBJ2-4; 7 nucleotides match TRBD2. Germline trimming cut 6 bases from V and 8 bases from J; bases unmatched to any gene: 13. The CDR3 totals 15 residues. Per the germline V gene, CDR1 is SGHTA and CDR2 is FQGNSA. The CDR3 nucleotides read TGTGCCAGCAGTTTATTAGGTCCAGGGAGGGACATTCAGTACTTC. Its translation is CASSLLGPGRDIQYF. Combining the CDR3 with reference TRBV7-2 and TRBJ2-4 gives the whole variable domain GAGVSQSPSNKVTEKGKDVELRCDPISGHTALYWYRQSLGQGLEFLIYFQGNSAPDKSGLPSDRFSAERTGGSVSTLTIQRTQQEDSAVYLCASSLLGPGRDIQYFGAGTRLSVL.

The CDR3 nucleotides are TGTGCCAGCAGTTTATCCGGGGCCGGGGGATATGGCTACACCTTC. It encodes CASSLSGAGGYGYTF. The chain is built from TRBV28 and TRBJ1-2, with TRBD1 as a possible D gene (5 bases). The CDR3 sequence is 15 residues long. V gave up 1 base and J gave up 5 bases, with 14 bases separating them. The germline V gene has CDR1 MDHEN and CDR2 SYDVKM.

This chain links TRBV7-2 with TRBJ2-3; 7 positions agree with TRBD1. V trimming: 8 bases; J trimming: 2 bases; junction bases outside the gene matches: 13. The germline CDR1 and CDR2 sequences are SGHTA and FQGNSA. The CDR3 is made up of 16 amino acids. The CDR3 region is CASGRGPGQSTDTQYF. For the CDR3, the DNA is TGTGCCAGCGGCCGAGGGCCGGGACAGTCCACAGATACGCAGTATTTT.

This clonotype occurred a few times. The chain carries TRBV7-2 and TRBJ1-1; 10 positions match TRBD1. V trimming: 5 bases; J trimming: 3 bases; junction bases outside the gene matches: 3. The CDR3 covers 14 residues. From germline, CDR1 is SGHTA and CDR2 FQGNSA. The CDR3 region has the DNA TGTGCCAGCAGCAGACAGGGGGCGGACACTGAAGCTTTCTTT. Translation gives CASSRQGADTEAFF.

This clonotype showed up just a few times. J is TRBJ1-2 and V is TRBV5-1; TRBD1 matches at 10 bases. V lost 4 bases, J lost 5 bases, and 8 bases stayed unmatched. CDR1 SGHRS and CDR2 YFSETQ come from the germline V gene. CDR3 length: 15 residues. The CDR3 DNA sequence: TGCGCCAGCAGCGCAAGACAGGGGGCAGGATATGGCTACACCTTC. As protein: CASSARQGAGYGYTF.

The chain has TRBV23-1 and TRBJ1-2; tentatively, D is TRBD1 (5 bases). TRBV23-1 is marked as an open reading frame, function uncertain. Between the trimmed V and J ends, which lost 2 bases and 4 bases, there was a span of 17 bases. The CDR3 extends over 16 amino acids. As DNA, the CDR3 is TGCGCCAGCAGTCAACCCCGGGGGGGGGGATTCTATGGCTACACCTTC. This translates into CASSQPRGGGFYGYTF.

This clonotype was counted a few times. The V call is TRBV18, the J call TRBJ1-1; no firm D call. Trimming shortened V by 8 bases and J by 1 base, and 11 bases separated the two germline ends. The CDR3 runs to 13 residues. The V gene's germline CDR1 is KGHSH and CDR2 LQKENI. In nucleotides, the CDR3 is TGTGCCAGCCAGAGCACACCGAACACTGAAGCTTTCTTT. Translation gives CASQSTPNTEAFF.

This clonotype appeared a few times. This chain connects TRBV11-1 to TRBJ1-3; D uncertain. V was shortened by 5 bases and J by 3 bases, with 11 bases between the two germline ends. The CDR3 is 14 residues long. Germline CDR1 SGHAT, CDR2 FQDESV (reference sequence). The CDR3 nucleotides are TGTGCCAGCAGCCCCCGCGGAGTTGGAAACACCATATATTTT. Translated, it gives CASSPRGVGNTIYF.

This chain uses TRBV12-3 or TRBV12-4 with TRBJ2-1; D perhaps matches TRBD1 (5 bases). This CDR3 contains 12 residues. Trimming removed 5 bases at V and 10 bases at J, with 12 bases between. The CDR3 region is CASSPDRGEQFF. DNA for the CDR3: TGTGCCAGCAGTCCAGACAGAGGCGAGCAGTTCTTC.

This chain links TRBV4-3 with TRBJ2-7; D may be TRBD1 or TRBD2 (5 bases each). The CDR3 contains 14 residues. The germline gives CDR1 LGHNA, CDR2 YSLEER. Trimming took off 0 bases at V and 3 bases at J, with 9 bases between the two ends. The CDR3 loop is CASSQDRGDYEQYF. CDR3 nucleotides: TGCGCCAGCAGCCAAGATCGAGGGGACTACGAGCAGTACTTC.

This chain links TRBV10-3 with TRBJ1-4, with 9 bases fitting TRBD1. V was clipped by 8 bases and J by 5 bases; unmatched bases: 3. Per the germline V gene, CDR1 is ENHRY and CDR2 is SYGVKD. This CDR3 has 13 amino acids. The CDR3 nucleotides read TGTGCCATCGGGACAGGGAGAAATGAAAAACTGTTTTTT. Residues: CAIGTGRNEKLFF.

The rearrangement joins TRBV7-2 to TRBJ1-4, with D hard to call. The CDR3 totals 14 residues. The V end was cut by 5 bases, the J end by 5 bases, with 12 bases between. The germline CDR1 and CDR2 sequences are SGHTA and FQGNSA. CDR3 residues: CASSRGPSNEKLFF. As DNA, the CDR3 is TGTGCCAGCAGCAGAGGGCCCTCCAATGAAAAACTGTTTTTT.

The chain couples TRBV14 to TRBJ2-3, with a tentative D call TRBD2 (5 bases). The germline CDR1 and CDR2 sequences are SGHDN and FVKESK. The CDR3 loop spans 14 amino acids. V lost 2 bases and J lost 5, with 11 bases in between. Here the CDR3 reads CASSQRIREDTQYF. CDR3 in DNA: TGTGCCAGCAGCCAAAGGATCCGGGAAGATACGCAGTATTTT.

This clonotype appeared a few times. V is TRBV5-1 and J is TRBJ1-2; D may be TRBD1 (5 bases). Germline loops: CDR1 SGHRS, CDR2 YFSETQ. There are 13 residues in the CDR3. Trimming removed 2 bases from V and 2 bases from J, with 7 bases in between. This chain's CDR3 is CASSFRDNYGYTF. The CDR3 DNA reads as TGCGCCAGCAGCTTCCGGGACAACTATGGCTACACCTTC.